These 16 T cell receptor beta chains originate from one sample sequenced in a study of blood T cells in healthy people across ages. It was with a sample-barcoded 5' primer and a J-beta primer mix that a second PCR of about 7 to 12 cycles was run. TCRdb processed the 5' RACE reads anew with MiXCR; each CDR3 protein has one entry. The sample lists 750,000 to 850,000 distinct CDR3 sequences, just under 25% seen once, with more than 3% in the top ten. These data were also reused for a study on T cells of mothers and their children.

The sample was blood. The receptor set was obtained from a boy under 18 in good health.

V gene TRBV7-9 combines with J gene TRBJ1-2, with a possible D match to TRBD1 (6 bases). This CDR3 comprises 14 residues. V dropped 4 bases and J dropped 8 bases, with 17 bases sitting between them. Germline V CDR1 and CDR2: SEHNR, FQNEAQ (reference sequence). The CDR3 DNA reads as TGTGCCAGCAGCTCTCAGGGGAGTTGGGACGGCTACACCTTC. Its translation is CASSSQGSWDGYTF. The full variable domain, completed using reference TRBV7-9 and TRBJ1-2, is DTGVSQNPRHKITKRGQNVTFRCDPISEHNRLYWYRQTLGQGPEFLTYFQNEAQLEKSRLLSDRFSAERPKGSFSTLEIQRTEQGDSAMYLCASSSQGSWDGYTFGSGTRLTVV.

The V gene is TRBV6-6, the J gene TRBJ1-5; 8 bases map to TRBD1. Germline CDR1 MNHNY, CDR2 SVGAGI (reference sequence). The CDR3 is 16 amino acids. With V trimmed by 0 bases and J by 11 bases, 12 bases remained unmatched. CDR3 region: CASSYSSQGARVAQHF. In nucleotides, the CDR3 is TGTGCCAGCAGTTACTCGTCCCAGGGGGCGCGGGTGGCCCAGCATTTT.

The chain combines TRBV5-1 with TRBJ2-7; 8 bases agree with TRBD2. CDR1 is SGHRS, CDR2 YFSETQ, per germline. V gave up 0 bases and J gave up 3 bases; unmatched junction bases: 5. The CDR3 loop spans 15 amino acids. CDR3 amino acids: CASSLVAGPYYEQYF. For the CDR3, the DNA is TGCGCCAGCAGCTTGGTAGCGGGACCCTACTACGAGCAGTACTTC.

This sequence joins TRBV18 and TRBJ1-1, with TRBD1 matching 8 bases. Germline values: CDR1 KGHSH, CDR2 LQKENI. V was pared by 6 bases and J by 6 bases, with 9 bases of the junction left unmatched. This CDR3 contains 14 residues. The CDR3 sequence is CASSLRRGLAEAFF. The CDR3 DNA reads TGTGCCAGCTCCCTTCGCAGGGGGCTCGCTGAAGCTTTCTTT. Filled out from reference TRBV18 and TRBJ1-1, the complete variable domain reads NAGVMQNPRHLVRRRGQEARLRCSPMKGHSHVYWYRQLPEEGLKFMVYLQKENIIDESGMPKERFSAEFPKEGPSILRIQQVVRGDSAAYFCASSLRRGLAEAFFGQGTRLTVV.

In its sample, this clonotype was seen a few times. This sequence joins TRBV7-2 and TRBJ1-4, with D tentatively TRBD1 (5 bases). The CDR3 runs to 15 residues. Trimming removed 5 bases at V and 3 bases at J, with 13 bases between. The germline gives CDR1 SGHTA, CDR2 FQGNSA. CDR3 sequence: CASSLEFRANEKLFF. The CDR3 coding sequence is TGTGCCAGCAGCCTAGAGTTCAGGGCTAATGAAAAACTGTTTTTT. Complete variable domain (other parts from reference TRBV7-2 and TRBJ1-4): GAGVSQSPSNKVTEKGKDVELRCDPISGHTALYWYRQSLGQGLEFLIYFQGNSAPDKSGLPSDRFSAERTGGSVSTLTIQRTQQEDSAVYLCASSLEFRANEKLFFGSGTQLSVL.

A word on this clonotype: A junction end diverges from the germline sequence, so it may reflect a read error. The chain combines TRBV12-3 or TRBV12-4 with TRBJ2-3, with a weak D call TRBD2 (5 bases). The CDR3 extends over 13 amino acids. CDR3 DNA: TGTGCCAGCAAACTAGACGCCCCAGATGCGCAGTATTTT. Translation: CASKLDAPDAQYF.

The chain uses TRBV20-1 and TRBJ1-1; a possible D gene is TRBD1 (5 bases). V dropped 4 bases and J dropped 3 bases, with 24 bases sitting between them. Per germline, CDR1 DFQATT and CDR2 SNEGSKA (reference sequence). The CDR3 length is 17 residues. CDR3 sequence reads: CSATPGGFKDLDTEAFF. CDR3 bases: TGCAGTGCTACACCCGGGGGGTTTAAGGATTTGGACACTGAAGCTTTCTTT.

This clonotype has at least ten counts. The chain couples TRBV7-6 to TRBJ2-7; D not resolved. Germline assignment: CDR1 SGHVS and CDR2 FNYEAQ. Trimming removed 1 base at V and 1 base at J, with 8 bases between. The CDR3 is 14 residues long. In DNA, the CDR3 is TGTGCCAGCAGCTTAGGCAGGAATTCCTACGAGCAGTACTTC. Translating gives CASSLGRNSYEQYF.

V is TRBV29-1 and J is TRBJ2-4, with TRBD2 matching 8 bases. In germline, CDR1 is SQVTM, CDR2 ANQGSEA. J was trimmed by 3 bases and V by 2 bases; bases with no gene match: 6. The length of the CDR3 is 15 residues. The CDR3 DNA is TGCAGCGTTGAATCGGGGGGGGCAGGCAAAAACATTCAGTACTTC. It is translated as CSVESGGAGKNIQYF.

This clonotype was detected a few times. The V gene is TRBV6-5, the J gene TRBJ1-2; a weak D match, TRBD1 (5 bases). The CDR3 runs to 12 residues. Trimming removed 7 bases at V and 7 bases at J, with 13 bases between. The germline V gene encodes CDR1 MNHEY and CDR2 SVGAGI. The CDR3 loop reads CASTRDGGGYTF. CDR3 nucleotides: TGTGCCAGCACCCGGGACGGTGGTGGCTACACCTTC.

The rearrangement joins TRBV20-1 to TRBJ2-2; D unclear. The CDR3 is made up of 15 amino acids. Germline V lookup: CDR1 DFQATT, CDR2 SNEGSKA (reference sequence). V lost 0 bases and J lost 6, with 14 bases in between. The CDR3 coding sequence is TGCAGTGCTAGAGATACATCCTACCGGGCCGGGGAGCTGTTTTTT. It yields the protein CSARDTSYRAGELFF.

The rearrangement joins TRBV28 to TRBJ2-5; D is possibly TRBD2 (7 bases). The J call is doubtful: the DNA matches TRBJ2-1 better. The CDR3 contains 14 residues. Germline V CDR1 and CDR2: MDHEN, SYDVKM. CDR3: CAIRWGGAHNEQFF. CDR3 coding DNA: TGTGCCATCCGATGGGGGGGGGCCCACAATGAGCAGTTCTTC.

This rearrangement joins TRBV7-2 to TRBJ1-3; TRBD1 matches at 10 bases. CDR3 length: 17 residues. Germline CDR1 reads SGHTA; CDR2 reads FQGNSA. V shed 5 bases and J 6 bases; nucleotides not matched to a gene: 13. This chain's CDR3 is CASSPRATGTGVNTIYF. The CDR3 DNA follows: TGTGCCAGCAGCCCAAGGGCTACCGGGACAGGGGTAAACACCATATATTTT.

This chain uses TRBV29-1 with TRBJ1-5, with D perhaps matching TRBD1 (6 bases). Germline V gene lookup returns CDR1 SQVTM and CDR2 ANQGSEA. The CDR3 covers 14 residues. V lost 4 bases and J 1 base, leaving 11 bases between the germline ends. This CDR3 reads CSVAGDISNQPQHF. The DNA for the CDR3 is TGCAGCGTTGCCGGGGACATCAGCAATCAGCCCCAGCATTTT.

This clonotype was observed a handful of times. The V and J genes are TRBV29-1 and TRBJ2-7; no clear D. V dropped 6 bases and J dropped 6 bases, with 12 bases sitting between them. This CDR3 is built from 11 residues. Germline-derived CDR1 and CDR2 are SQVTM and ANQGSEA. CDR3 loop: CSVNVLGEQYF. CDR3 nucleotide sequence: TGCAGCGTCAACGTCCTCGGCGAGCAGTACTTC.

The chain has TRBV5-1 and TRBJ2-6; D may be TRBD2 (5 bases). CDR3 size: 14 residues. Trimming took 5 bases from V and 3 from J, leaving 9 bases between them. Germline CDR1 is SGHRS and CDR2 is YFSETQ. For the CDR3, the DNA is TGCGCCAGCAGACGGGGTGGTGGGGCCAACGTCCTGACTTTC. Translating it yields CASRRGGGANVLTF.